This T cell receptor beta chain was identified in a study of CD8+ T cells in alopecia areata. Turning to the study itself: Treated patients were given 5 to 10 mg oral tofacitinib twice daily. The duration of tofacitinib was 6 to 18 months, with 6 months off drug afterward. Findings and caveats of the study: Normal-skin resident alphabeta T cells also appear among scalp sample sequences.

With respect to this clone: Its antigen is not identified.

The length of the CDR3 is 14 residues. V was pared by 3 bases and J by 11 bases, with 18 bases between. The germline V gene has CDR1 MGHRA and CDR2 YSYEKL. Peripheral blood and lesional scalp punch biopsies came from alopecia areata patients. Extracted RNA was reverse transcribed, and the resulting cDNA served as sequencing template. Only in-frame clones appear in the TCRdb table, and some are missing; sequencing was by immunoSEQ multiplex PCR. The sample records under 70,000 clones, 96% being singletons. This receptor was obtained from a human donor with alopecia areata. This specimen consisted of CD8+ T cells sorted from blood, obtained at week 0. The chain is built from TRBV4-1 and TRBJ2-3; D could derive from TRBD1 or TRBD2 (5 bases each). CDR3 in amino acids: CASSQDDSVEGQYF. The CDR3 DNA reads TGCGCCAGCAGCCAGGATGACAGTGTTGAGGGGCAGTATTTT.